These 19 T cell receptor beta chains were sequenced from one sample in a study of cytomegalovirus exposure and HLA in healthy donors. Primers included in the PCR were 60 Vbeta and 13 Jbeta primers. Some clones are missing from TCRdb's copy, which holds only in-frame ones; the method was immunoSEQ multiplex PCR. The sample holds around 130,000 clones. The sequencing input was PBMCs. The receptors here all came from a woman aged 55-70 years in good health and CMV-seronegative.

The chain uses TRBV11-2 and TRBJ2-7, with D tentatively TRBD1 (6 bases). Germline V gives CDR1 SGHAT, CDR2 FQNNGV. V dropped 8 bases and J dropped 2 bases, with 10 bases sitting between them. The length of the CDR3 is 12 residues. In nucleotides, the CDR3 is TGTGCCAGCGCGACAGGTCCCTACGAGCAGTACTTC. Amino acid sequence: CASATGPYEQYF.

This chain connects TRBV6-5 to TRBJ2-2; possibly TRBD1 for D (5 bases). The CDR3 is 11 residues long. V was cut by 6 bases and J by 9 bases, with 8 bases left in between. The germline V gene encodes CDR1 MNHEY and CDR2 SVGAGI. The CDR3 nucleotides are TGTGCCAGCAGGGGGCCGAGGGAGCTGTTTTTT. Protein sequence: CASRGPRELFF.

This sequence joins TRBV25-1 and TRBJ1-6; D possibly corresponds to TRBD1 (6 bases). CDR3 size: 15 residues. Deletions cut 3 bases from V and 6 bases from J, with 12 bases between. CDR1 and CDR2 (germline): MGHDK, SYGVNS. The CDR3 DNA is TGTGCCAGCAGTGAGCTGGGACAATCTAATTCACCCCTCCACTTT. It yields the protein CASSELGQSNSPLHF.

V is TRBV18 and J is TRBJ1-1, with D possibly TRBD1 on 5 matching bases. The ends were cut back, 3 bases at V and 1 base at J, with 9 bases in the middle. The CDR3 is 14 residues long. Germline V gene data show CDR1 as KGHSH and CDR2 as LQKENI. CDR3 sequence (DNA): TGTGCCAGCTCACCGACAGTCGAGAACACTGAAGCTTTCTTT. This codes for CASSPTVENTEAFF. Complete variable domain (other parts from reference TRBV18 and TRBJ1-1): NAGVMQNPRHLVRRRGQEARLRCSPMKGHSHVYWYRQLPEEGLKFMVYLQKENIIDESGMPKERFSAEFPKEGPSILRIQQVVRGDSAAYFCASSPTVENTEAFFGQGTRLTVV.

CDR3 sequence: CASSAQGAYEQYF. CDR3 DNA: TGTGCCAGCAGCGCACAGGGAGCCTACGAGCAGTACTTC. This chain uses TRBV5-4 with TRBJ2-7, with D perhaps TRBD1 (6 bases). CDR1 is SGHNT, CDR2 YYREEE, per germline (reference sequence). This CDR3 contains 13 residues. The V and J ends lost 4 bases and 2 bases respectively, with 10 bases between them.

V usage is TRBV11-2 and J usage is TRBJ2-5; 8 bases are shared with TRBD2. J gave up 13 bases and V 3 bases, and 7 bases lay outside the gene matches. The CDR3 length is 12 residues. In germline, CDR1 is SGHAT, CDR2 FQNNGV. CDR3 sequence: CASSFPGTSLYF. The CDR3 DNA reads TGTGCCAGCAGCTTTCCCGGGACTAGTCTGTACTTC.

The chain recombines TRBV5-4 with TRBJ2-3; 9 positions match TRBD1. Germline V lookup: CDR1 SGHNT, CDR2 YYREEE (reference sequence). V was pared by 3 bases and J by 5 bases, with 4 bases of the junction left unmatched. The CDR3 consists of 14 residues. CDR3 DNA sequence: TGTGCCAGCAGCTCCCCGGGACAGGGAGATACGCAGTATTTT. It encodes CASSSPGQGDTQYF.

The chain links TRBV28 to TRBJ1-3; the D gene is possibly TRBD1 (5 bases). V gave up 8 bases and J gave up 0 bases, with 11 bases separating them. Germline CDR1 MDHEN, CDR2 SYDVKM. CDR3 length: 14 amino acids. The CDR3: CASHDSVSGNTIYF. CDR3 DNA sequence: TGTGCCAGCCACGACAGTGTCTCTGGAAACACCATATATTTT.

The gene calls are TRBV5-4 and TRBJ2-1; 9 nucleotides line up with TRBD2. The length of the CDR3 is 18 residues. The V and J ends lost 0 bases and 2 bases, in that order; junction bases with no gene match: 9. Germline values: CDR1 SGHNT, CDR2 YYREEE (reference sequence). Here the CDR3 reads CASSLGYAGGAPYNEQFF. The CDR3 bases are TGTGCCAGCAGCTTGGGGTATGCGGGGGGGGCCCCCTACAATGAGCAGTTCTTC.

V usage is TRBV5-8 and J usage is TRBJ1-4; no reliable D call. CDR3 length equals 12 residues. CDR1 is SGHTS, CDR2 YDEGEE, per germline. V lost 2 bases to trimming and J lost 7 bases, with 6 bases between them. CDR3 DNA sequence: TGTGCCAGCAGCTTTAACAGTGAAAAACTGTTTTTT. Translated, it gives CASSFNSEKLFF.

V gene TRBV28 combines with J gene TRBJ1-5; D gene unclear. Germline lookup yields CDR1 MDHEN and CDR2 SYDVKM. The V end lost 3 bases, the J end lost 11 bases, and 11 bases lay between the germline ends. The CDR3 contains 12 residues. CDR3: CASSFLSESQHF. In DNA, the CDR3 is TGTGCCAGCAGTTTTCTTAGCGAGTCCCAGCATTTT. Drawing the rest from reference TRBV28 and TRBJ1-5, the complete variable domain is DVKVTQSSRYLVKRTGEKVFLECVQDMDHENMFWYRQDPGLGLRLIYFSYDVKMKEKGDIPEGYSVSREKKERFSLILESASTNQTSMYLCASSFLSESQHFGDGTRLSIL.

This chain uses TRBV2 with TRBJ2-7, with D perhaps TRBD2 (6 bases). The CDR3 loop spans 13 amino acids. The V end was cut by 4 bases, the J end by 3 bases, with 10 bases between. Germline lookup yields CDR1 SNHLY and CDR2 FYNNEI. For the CDR3, the DNA is TGTGCCAGCAGTGTTCAGGGAGGCTACGAGCAGTACTTC. This gives the protein CASSVQGGYEQYF.

The V gene is TRBV7-9, the J gene TRBJ2-7, with TRBD2 as a possible D gene (5 bases). Per germline, CDR1 SEHNR and CDR2 FQNEAQ (reference sequence). The CDR3 totals 13 residues. V was clipped by 5 bases and J by 0 bases, with 8 bases between them. The CDR3 region is CASSPSGSYEQYF. The CDR3 region has the DNA TGTGCCAGCAGCCCCAGCGGCTCCTACGAGCAGTACTTC.

The gene calls are TRBV4-2 and TRBJ2-5; D ambiguous. From germline, CDR1 is LGHNA and CDR2 YNFKEQ. This CDR3 is 13 amino acids long. V was cut by 4 bases and J by 0 bases, with 6 bases left in between. The CDR3 region is CASSRQYQETQYF. Written as DNA, the CDR3 is TGTGCCAGCAGCCGGCAGTACCAAGAGACCCAGTACTTC.

The CDR3 is CASSSGQSYEQYF. CDR3 DNA sequence: TGTGCCAGCAGCTCCGGACAGTCCTACGAGCAGTACTTC. This sequence joins TRBV5-6 and TRBJ2-7, with D perhaps matching TRBD1 (6 bases). The ends were cut back, 3 bases at V and 1 base at J, with 8 bases in the middle. The CDR3 is made up of 13 amino acids. CDR1 and CDR2 from the germline V gene are SGHDT and YYEEEE.

V usage is TRBV5-4 and J usage is TRBJ2-3; the match to TRBD2 covers 7 bases. The CDR3 length is 16 residues. The V gene end was trimmed by 3 bases and the J gene end by 7 bases; junction bases not matched to a gene: 14. The germline V gene has CDR1 SGHNT and CDR2 YYREEE (reference sequence). The CDR3 spells CASSWSKRGLRNTQYF. In nucleotides, the CDR3 is TGTGCCAGCAGCTGGAGTAAGCGGGGCCTCCGCAATACGCAGTATTTT.

CDR3 sequence reads: CASSFGEIRTDTQYF. CDR3 in DNA: TGTGCCAGCAGCTTCGGAGAAATCCGCACAGATACGCAGTATTTT. V and J are TRBV27 and TRBJ2-3; no clear D gene. CDR1 and CDR2 from the germline V gene are MNHEY and SMNVEV (reference sequence). The CDR3 totals 15 residues. The V end was cut by 6 bases, the J end by 1 base, with 14 bases between.

The chain carries TRBV6-5 and TRBJ2-2; D not resolved. Germline-derived CDR1 and CDR2 are MNHEY and SVGAGI. CDR3 length equals 15 residues. V gave up 0 bases and J gave up 6 bases, with 11 bases separating them. CDR3 protein: CASSYSRTGPGELFF. The CDR3 bases are TGTGCCAGCAGTTACTCGCGAACTGGGCCCGGGGAGCTGTTTTTT.

This rearrangement joins TRBV19 to TRBJ1-1; D perhaps matches TRBD1 (5 bases). Germline V gene lookup returns CDR1 LNHDA and CDR2 SQIVND (reference sequence). V lost 3 bases to trimming and J lost 0 bases, with 11 bases between them. CDR3 length: 15 residues. The CDR3 nucleotides read TGTGCCAGTAGTATGTGGGGGGTGTTGAACACTGAAGCTTTCTTT. This translates into CASSMWGVLNTEAFF.